This T cell receptor beta chain appears in the sequencing data of a study of blood T cell repertoires in COVID-19 (dated by TCRdb to 2020 to 2021). Study-level background: Samples from collaborators originated in the United States, Italy and Spain and spanned both the acute and convalescent phases of COVID-19. The material from the prospective study consisted of cDNA or gDNA derived from T cells, B-cell-depleted T cells, or PBMCs. Subjects who had been exposed to COVID-19, were actively infected with it, or had recovered from it provided the deeply sampled blood TCRbeta repertoires that made up the dataset. The repertoires were made available in a free public database intended to serve as a resource for research on the immune response to SARS-CoV-2. The samples were drawn from the first 160 participants of the ongoing ImmuneRACE study and from 950 to 1,500 subjects provided by 6 global collaborators. The sample metadata nearly always contained a de-identified subject ID, COVID-19 status, age in years and sex. Where available, HLA class I and class II types were obtained from metadata supplied by the sample provider rather than from assay-based typing. Study-wide conclusions, independent of this receptor: The amount of clinical and demographic metadata varied by source and participant and was provided uncurated.

Turning to this clone: It has no known antigen specificity. Base-call qualities are not available, and no considerably larger clone is one nucleotide away.

Participants in the prospective study were enrolled through a virtual design, were aged 18 to 89 years, and lived in roughly 25 United States geographic areas. In the prospective study, cohorts were assigned on the basis of participant-reported clinical history obtained from a screening survey and a study questionnaire. Exposed participants had been in contact, within 2 weeks of entering the study, with a person who had a PCR-confirmed or clinician-diagnosed case of COVID-19. In the prospective study, whole blood, serum and a nasopharyngeal or oropharyngeal swab were collected from each participant by mobile phlebotomists. Prospective study participants could optionally give additional blood draws and questionnaires over an approximately 2-month period. Prospective study blood samples were shipped either frozen or at room temperature before DNA extraction. The immunoSEQ Assay, a bias-controlled multiplex PCR, was used to amplify TCRbeta CDR3 regions from genomic DNA. The paper's data handling went like this. The number of nucleated cells in each sample was estimated by amplification of reference gene primers within the assay. To quantify the absolute abundance of each unique TCRbeta CDR3 rearrangement, sequence reads were collapsed and filtered. For each sample, productive Simpson clonality was calculated as the square root of Simpson's diversity index across productive rearrangements. TCRdb obtained this table from immuneACCESS and retained in-frame rearrangements with V and J assigned. These tables miss some clones; where compared with another copy, unresolved V genes account for less than half of the shortfall, and the remainder is unexplained. The D gene and trimming were derived from the DNA, and the V and J assignments and clone size from that table. A total of around 160,000 clones appear in this sample, less than 90% of them only once. About 5.8% of the sample is taken by the ten largest.

Sequencing used PBMCs or T cells enriched from blood (not recorded which). The receptor was isolated from a woman in her forties or fifties who had been exposed to COVID-19.

The encoded CDR3 is CASSASSSGGHSPLHF. The nucleotide sequence reads TGTGCCAGCAGTGCGAGTAGCTCAGGGGGGCATTCACCCCTCCACTTT. This receptor chain uses TRBV2 and TRBJ1-6; 7 nucleotides in the junction match TRBD1. After removal of 4 bases from V and 8 bases from J, the junction retains 11 bases not matched to a gene. Spanning cysteine to phenylalanine, the CDR3 consists of 16 amino acids. CDR3 DNA only is kept here, 48 bases in frame from base 1. CDR1 and CDR2 were assigned from the germline V gene as SNHLY and FYNNEI.